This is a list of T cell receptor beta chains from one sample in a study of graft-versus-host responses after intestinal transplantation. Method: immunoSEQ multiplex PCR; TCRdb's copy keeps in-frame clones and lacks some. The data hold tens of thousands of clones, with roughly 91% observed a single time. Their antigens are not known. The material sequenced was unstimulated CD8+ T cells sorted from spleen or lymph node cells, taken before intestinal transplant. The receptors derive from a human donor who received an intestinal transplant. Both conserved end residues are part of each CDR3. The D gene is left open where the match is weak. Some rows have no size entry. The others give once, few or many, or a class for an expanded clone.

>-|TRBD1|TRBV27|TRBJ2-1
TGTGCCAGCGGCCCAGGCTATGGGACAGGGAAATACAATGAGCAGTTCTTC
CASGPGYGTGKYNEQFF
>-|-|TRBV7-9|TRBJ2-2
TGTGCCGTACTGGACCGGGGGGCCTACACCGGGGAGCTGTTTTTT
CAVLDRGAYTGELFF
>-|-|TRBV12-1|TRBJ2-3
TGTGCCAGCAGCTGGACAGGGTCCCATACGCAGTATTTT
CASSWTGSHTQYF
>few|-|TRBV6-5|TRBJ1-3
TGTGCCAGTCGTGGACAGCTTTCTGGAAACACCATATATTTT
CASRGQLSGNTIYF
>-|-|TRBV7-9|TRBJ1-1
TGTGCCAGCAGCTTAGGGGGGGGAGAAGCTTTCTTT
CASSLGGGEAFF
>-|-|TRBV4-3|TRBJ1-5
TGCGCCAGCAGCCAAGTAGCTGATAGCAATCAGCCCCAGCATTTT
CASSQVADSNQPQHF
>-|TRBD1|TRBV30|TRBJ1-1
TGTGCCTGGAGTCCAATCGACAGGGTATCTGAAGCTTTCTTT
CAWSPIDRVSEAFF
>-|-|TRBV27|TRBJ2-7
TGTGCCAGCAGTCTTACGAGAGGCGCGGGGTCGGGCGAGCAGTACTTC
CASSLTRGAGSGEQYF
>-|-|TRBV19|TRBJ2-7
TGTGCCAGTAGTTTTAAAATAGTCTCCGAGCAGTACTTC
CASSFKIVSEQYF
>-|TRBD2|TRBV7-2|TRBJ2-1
TGTGCCAGCAGCACCTCGCTAGCGGGGGCGTACAATGAGCAGTTCTTC
CASSTSLAGAYNEQFF
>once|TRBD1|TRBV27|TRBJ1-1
TGTGCCAGCAGTTCCCGACAGGGTGGGACTGAAGCTTTCTTT
CASSSRQGGTEAFF
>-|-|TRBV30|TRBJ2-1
TGTGCCTGGAGTGTCGCAGGGCTCGATGAGCAGTTCTTC
CAWSVAGLDEQFF